The T cell receptor beta chain under discussion was sequenced for a study of blood T cell repertoires in COVID-19. Study-level information: Whether acute or convalescent, the COVID-19 samples came from the United States, Italy and Spain. PBMCs, B-cell-depleted T cells, or T cells were the source of the cDNA or gDNA that made up the material.

Sequenced by immunoSEQ multiplex PCR; TCRdb stores in-frame clones only, minus some. The sample shows some 390,000 clones, around 87% of them seen only once. Seattle cases were enrolled at active infection and followed longitudinally. CDR3 size: 13 residues. CDR1 is LNHDA and CDR2 is SQIVND in the germline V gene (reference sequence). V dropped 0 bases and J dropped 4 bases, with 4 bases sitting between them. The chain has TRBV19 and TRBJ1-5; no clear D gene. The receptor's source is a woman in her sixties with COVID-19, enrolled during active disease. Sample: peripheral blood. CDR3 protein: CASSIELNQPQHF. The CDR3 nucleotides read TGTGCCAGTAGTATAGAACTTAATCAGCCCCAGCATTTT.